This T cell receptor beta chain was identified during a study of T cells in localized non-small cell lung cancer. Study-wide results and limits: Within adjacent lung there appeared a median roughly 60 of the top 100 tumor clones. Higher T cell density in the blood was associated with longer overall survival, whereas higher adjacent-lung clonality associated with shorter survival. Measurement of T cell clonality placed uninvolved adjacent lung highest, above the level in tumor.

Of note for this clone: Its antigen is undetermined.

Libraries were prepared by immunoSEQ multiplex PCR; TCRdb keeps only in-frame clonotypes and omits some of them. The sample has about 59,000 clones, 70% to 90% seen once. The sequencing used peripheral blood, collected before any cancer treatment. This receptor was obtained from a man aged 40 to 75 with stage I squamous cell lung carcinoma.

The CDR3, as DNA: TGTGCCAGCAGCCTGAACGCGGACGGGTCACCCCAAGAGACCCAGTACTTC. It translates to CASSLNADGSPQETQYF. The rearrangement joins TRBV13 to TRBJ2-5; D unresolved. In germline, CDR1 is PRHDT, CDR2 FYEKMQ (reference sequence). This CDR3 spans 17 amino acids. Trimming cost V 5 bases and J 1 base, with 20 bases left between them.